The following is a T cell receptor (beta chain) sequence with its context. The data were obtained in a study of blood T cell repertoires in COVID-19. Overall study: The origin of the acute and convalescent COVID-19 samples was the United States, Italy and Spain. PBMCs, B-cell-depleted T cells, or T cells were the source of the cDNA or gDNA that made up the material.

Per the authors' pipeline: Using reference gene primer amplification, nucleated cell counts were estimated. Using immunoSEQ multiplex PCR, the repertoire was profiled, and TCRdb retains in-frame clones only, with some absent. The V and J calls and clone size come from that table; D and trimming were worked out from the DNA. The top ten clones hold about 9.8% of a sample with about 270,000 clones, approximately 86% of them seen once. The sequenced sample was peripheral blood. This clonotype was obtained from a man in his forties who had recovered from COVID-19.

CDR3 sequence (DNA): TGTGCCAGCAGCGCCCCGACAGGGAACACTGAAGCTTTCTTT. Amino acid sequence: CASSAPTGNTEAFF. The genes are TRBV7-9 and TRBJ1-1; tentative D call: TRBD1 (6 bases). The length of the CDR3 is 14 residues. The ends were cut back, 5 bases at V and 1 base at J, with 11 bases in the middle. The germline CDR1 and CDR2 sequences are SEHNR and FQNEAQ (reference sequence).